These 13 T cell receptor beta chains came from one sample sequenced in a study of identical twins. TCRdb processed the 5' RACE reads anew with MiXCR; each CDR3 protein has one entry. The sample carries approximately 470,000 distinct CDR3 sequences, approximately 15% recorded once. The data also belong to a second study, concerning yellow fever vaccine responses in identical twins.

Sequenced input: CD4+ T cells sorted from blood. These TCRs come from a woman younger than 30 in good health.

This chain joins TRBV5-5 and TRBJ2-1; D is uncertain. Trimming stripped 4 bases from V and 0 bases from J, with 17 bases between. Germline V gene data show CDR1 as SGHKS and CDR2 as YYEKEE (reference sequence). The CDR3 is 17 residues long. Here the CDR3 reads CASSPFGPSSSYNEQFF. DNA for the CDR3: TGTGCCAGCAGCCCATTTGGACCGTCGAGCTCCTACAATGAGCAGTTCTTC.

J is TRBJ2-7 and V is TRBV30; D possibly corresponds to TRBD2 (6 bases). The CDR3 totals 13 residues. Trimming removed 4 bases at V and 0 bases at J, with 10 bases between. CDR1 is GTSNPN, CDR2 SVGIG, per germline (reference sequence). DNA of the CDR3: TGTGCCTGGACGGACGGGGGCTCCTACGAGCAGTACTTC. Residues: CAWTDGGSYEQYF.

A few counts support this clonotype. The chain links TRBV28 to TRBJ1-2, with D unclear. V dropped 10 bases and J dropped 2 bases, with 11 bases sitting between them. The CDR3 covers 12 residues. From germline, CDR1 is MDHEN and CDR2 SYDVKM. The CDR3 DNA reads TGTGCCATTAGGCAGGTGAACTATGGCTACACCTTC. Amino acids: CAIRQVNYGYTF.

The sample holds a few counts of this clonotype. This chain uses TRBV12-3 or TRBV12-4 with TRBJ1-5; no clear D gene. This CDR3 has 15 residues. V shed 2 bases and J shed 1 base, with 9 bases lying between them. Here the CDR3 reads CASSLIRGSNQPQHF. The CDR3 coding sequence is TGTGCCAGCAGTTTAATCCGCGGAAGCAATCAGCCCCAGCATTTT.

In its sample, this clonotype was seen a few times. The rearrangement links TRBV20-1 to TRBJ2-5, with D tentatively TRBD1 or TRBD2 (5 bases each). CDR3 length: 13 residues. The germline gives CDR1 DFQATT, CDR2 SNEGSKA (reference sequence). With 1 base removed from V and 8 bases from J, the gap between germline ends came to 14 bases. In DNA, the CDR3 is TGCAGTGCTAGAGTCAGATACGGGACCACCCAGTACTTC. Translated, it gives CSARVRYGTTQYF.

In this sample, this clonotype turned up a few times. V and J are TRBV29-1 and TRBJ2-3; 8 bases map to TRBD1. From germline, CDR1 is SQVTM and CDR2 ANQGSEA. V trimming: 7 bases; J trimming: 3 bases; junction bases outside the gene matches: 6. The CDR3 extends over 13 amino acids. The CDR3, as DNA: TGCAGCGAACAGGGGGACGGAACAGATACGCAGTATTTT. Translating it yields CSEQGDGTDTQYF.

The chain combines TRBV2 with TRBJ2-1; TRBD2 matches 8 bases. This CDR3 is 15 amino acids long. The germline V gene encodes CDR1 SNHLY and CDR2 FYNNEI. After removal of 9 bases from V and 3 bases from J, the junction contained 10 bases not matched to a gene. Written as DNA, the CDR3 is TGTGCCAGTAGGTCCCTAAGCGGGAGCTACAATGAGCAGTTCTTC. It translates to CASRSLSGSYNEQFF.

This clonotype turned up a few times. The chain carries TRBV5-1 and TRBJ2-1; D may be TRBD1 or TRBD2 (5 bases each). Germline CDR1 SGHRS, CDR2 YFSETQ. CDR3 size: 14 residues. Trimming stripped 5 bases from V and 0 bases from J, with 9 bases between. CDR3 bases: TGCGCCAGCAGTCGGGACGGCTCCTACAATGAGCAGTTCTTC. Translation gives CASSRDGSYNEQFF.

This CDR3 is CASSSRLPGTDTQYF. CDR3 coding DNA: TGCGCCAGCAGCTCTAGGTTACCCGGCACAGATACGCAGTATTTT. The rearrangement joins TRBV5-1 to TRBJ2-3; no clear D. V was clipped by 3 bases and J by 1 base, with 12 bases between them. The CDR3 spans 15 residues. CDR1 and CDR2 from the germline V gene are SGHRS and YFSETQ.

The chain links TRBV5-1 to TRBJ2-7, with 7 positions matching TRBD2. The V segment lost 0 bases and the J segment 2 bases; nucleotides outside the gene matches: 5. The CDR3 has 15 residues. Germline V gives CDR1 SGHRS, CDR2 YFSETQ. The CDR3 is CASSLVNGGTYEQYF. The CDR3 DNA reads as TGCGCCAGCAGCTTGGTAAACGGGGGGACCTACGAGCAGTACTTC. The complete variable domain, with remaining parts taken from reference TRBV5-1 and TRBJ2-7, reads KAGVTQTPRYLIKTRGQQVTLSCSPISGHRSVSWYQQTPGQGLQFLFEYFSETQRNKGNFPGRFSGRQFSNSRSEMNVSTLELGDSALYLCASSLVNGGTYEQYFGPGTRLTVT.

The chain joins TRBV11-2 to TRBJ1-2, with D possibly TRBD1 on 6 matching bases. The V gene lost 5 bases and the J gene lost 8 bases, with 15 bases spanning the gap. This CDR3 contains 13 residues. The germline V gene has CDR1 SGHAT and CDR2 FQNNGV. The CDR3 protein is CASSPEGRGGYTF. CDR3 DNA sequence: TGTGCCAGCAGCCCCGAGGGGAGGGGGGGCTACACCTTC.

This clonotype was seen more than once but under ten times. V gene TRBV20-1 combines with J gene TRBJ1-5; D may be TRBD1 (5 bases). Germline values: CDR1 DFQATT, CDR2 SNEGSKA (reference sequence). The V end lost 6 bases, the J end lost 6 bases, and 18 bases lay between the germline ends. This CDR3 comprises 14 residues. The CDR3 sequence: CSAPRFQGSQPQHF. In DNA form, the CDR3 reads TGCAGTGCCCCCCGGTTCCAGGGATCTCAGCCCCAGCATTTT.

This chain uses TRBV7-2 with TRBJ2-1; 11 nucleotides line up with TRBD2. CDR3 length: 16 amino acids. V lost 6 bases and J lost 3; bases outside the gene matches: 7. CDR1 and CDR2 (germline): SGHTA, FQGNSA. CDR3 in amino acids: CASRADSGRVYNEQFF. Written as DNA, the CDR3 is TGTGCCAGCAGAGCAGATAGCGGGAGGGTCTACAATGAGCAGTTCTTC.